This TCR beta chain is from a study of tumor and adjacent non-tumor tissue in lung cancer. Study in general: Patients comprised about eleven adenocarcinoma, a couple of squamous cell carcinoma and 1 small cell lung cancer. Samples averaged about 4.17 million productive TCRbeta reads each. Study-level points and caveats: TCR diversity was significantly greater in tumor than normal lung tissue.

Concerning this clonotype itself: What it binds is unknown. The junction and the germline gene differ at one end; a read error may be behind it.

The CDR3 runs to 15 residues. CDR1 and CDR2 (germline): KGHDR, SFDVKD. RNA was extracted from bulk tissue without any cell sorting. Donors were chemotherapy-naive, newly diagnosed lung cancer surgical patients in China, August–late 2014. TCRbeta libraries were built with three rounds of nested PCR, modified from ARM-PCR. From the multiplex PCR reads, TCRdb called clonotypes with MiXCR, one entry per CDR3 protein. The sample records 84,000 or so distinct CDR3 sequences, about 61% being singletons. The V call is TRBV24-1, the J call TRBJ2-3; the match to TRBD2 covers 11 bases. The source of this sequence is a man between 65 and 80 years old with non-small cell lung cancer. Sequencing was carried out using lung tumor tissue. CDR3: CATSDASGRTDMQYF. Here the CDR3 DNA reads TGTGCCACCAGTGATGCTAGCGGGAGGACAGATATGCAGTATTTT.